This TCR beta chain derives from a study of shared clonotypes between healthy human individuals. Study context: Donors had three CD4 naive, three CD4 memory, two CD8 naive and one CD8 memory plate apiece.

This clone came up once. The CDR3 is made up of 14 amino acids. CDR1 is MDHEN, CDR2 SYDVKM, per germline. Germline trimming cut 7 bases from V and 4 bases from J; bases unmatched to any gene: 5. Roughly 27,000 T cell genomes, or around 0.2 ug DNA, went into the sorted-subset replicate PCRs. Here immunoSEQ multiplex PCR was the method, and the copy in TCRdb shows in-frame clones only, minus some. The sample holds about 990,000 clones, 75% to 80% seen once. Donors, without exception, were Caucasian adults residing in Nashville, Tennessee. The sequencing sample was made of memory CD4+ T cells from PBMCs. Subset in this sample: CD45RA-negative fraction. The gene calls are TRBV28 and TRBJ2-7, with 12 bases fitting TRBD2. The TCR was taken from a man aged 18 to 29 in good health. Some clones in this sample may be carry-over from other donors' samples. Here the CDR3 DNA reads TGTGCCAGCAACGGACTAGCGGGAAGGTACGAGCAGTACTTC. Translated: CASNGLAGRYEQYF.